This T cell receptor (beta chain) was identified during a study of T cells in Graves' hyperthyroidism and ophthalmopathy. Findings of the study overall: The model anticipated ophthalmopathy a median around six months pre-onset.

Amplified TCR beta CDR3 regions derived from RNA transcripts. The TCR CDR3 first-round RT-PCR relied on the HTBI primer set. Using its own MiXCR run on the multiplex PCR reads, TCRdb lists one record per CDR3 protein. Of under 700,000 distinct CDR3 sequences listed, over 15% are singletons. Many counts were recorded for this clonotype. Its antigen is unidentified. Germline V lookup: CDR1 LNHNV, CDR2 YYDKDF (reference sequence). The CDR3 runs 14 residues. Trimming took 7 bases from V and 0 from J, leaving 12 bases between them. Sequenced input: blood. This receptor was identified in a young woman with Graves' hyperthyroidism. This chain links TRBV15 with TRBJ1-1; no definite D call. The CDR3 here is CATNSGFMNTEAFF. The CDR3 DNA follows: TGTGCCACCAACTCTGGGTTCATGAACACTGAAGCTTTCTTT. The whole variable domain, filled in from reference TRBV15 and TRBJ1-1, reads DAMVIQNPRYQVTQFGKPVTLSCSQTLNHNVMYWYQQKSSQAPKLLFHYYDKDFNNEADTPDNFQSRRPNTSFCFLDIRSPGLGDTAMYLCATNSGFMNTEAFFGQGTRLTVV.